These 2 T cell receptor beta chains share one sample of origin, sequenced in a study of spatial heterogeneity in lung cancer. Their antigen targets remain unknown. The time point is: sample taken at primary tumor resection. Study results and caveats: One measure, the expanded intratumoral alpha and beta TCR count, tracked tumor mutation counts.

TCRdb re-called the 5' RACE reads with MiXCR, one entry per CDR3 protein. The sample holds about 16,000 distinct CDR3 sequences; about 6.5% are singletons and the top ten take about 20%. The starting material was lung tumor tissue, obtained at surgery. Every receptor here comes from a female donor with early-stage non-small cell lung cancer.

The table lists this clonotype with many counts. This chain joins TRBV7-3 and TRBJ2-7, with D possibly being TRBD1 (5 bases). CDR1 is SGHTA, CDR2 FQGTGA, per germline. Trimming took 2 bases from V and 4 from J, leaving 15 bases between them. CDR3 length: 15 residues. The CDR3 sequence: CASSLVGQGPYEQYF. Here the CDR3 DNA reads TGTGCCAGCAGCTTAGTCGGGCAGGGCCCATACGAGCAGTACTTC.

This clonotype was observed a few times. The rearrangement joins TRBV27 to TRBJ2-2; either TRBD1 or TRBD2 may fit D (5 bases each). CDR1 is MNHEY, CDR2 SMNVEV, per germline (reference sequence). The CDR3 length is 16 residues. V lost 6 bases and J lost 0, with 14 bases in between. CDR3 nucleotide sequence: TGTGCCAGCAGCCTATTTGGGGGATCGAACACCGGGGAGCTGTTTTTT. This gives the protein CASSLFGGSNTGELFF.